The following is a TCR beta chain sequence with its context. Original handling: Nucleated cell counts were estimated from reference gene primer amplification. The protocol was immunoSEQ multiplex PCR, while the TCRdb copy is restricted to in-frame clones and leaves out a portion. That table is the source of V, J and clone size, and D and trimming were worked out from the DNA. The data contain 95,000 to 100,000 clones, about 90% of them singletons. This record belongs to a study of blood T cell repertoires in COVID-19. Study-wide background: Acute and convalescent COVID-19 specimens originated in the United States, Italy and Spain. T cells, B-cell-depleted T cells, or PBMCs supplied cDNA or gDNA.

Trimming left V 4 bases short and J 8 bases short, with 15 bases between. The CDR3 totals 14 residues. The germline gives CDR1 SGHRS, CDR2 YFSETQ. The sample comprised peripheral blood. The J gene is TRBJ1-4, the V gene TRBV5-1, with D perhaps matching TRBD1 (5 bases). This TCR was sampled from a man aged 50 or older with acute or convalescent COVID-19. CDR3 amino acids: CASSRSGDPEKLFF. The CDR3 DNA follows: TGCGCCAGCAGCCGGTCGGGGGACCCGGAAAAACTGTTTTTT.